The 16 T cell receptor beta chains below come from one sample, sequenced in a study of blood T cell repertoires in COVID-19. Measured with immunoSEQ multiplex PCR; TCRdb has only the in-frame clones, and not every one. In the table there are about 670,000 clones, over 80% of which are singletons. Sample: peripheral blood. All receptors come from a woman between 18 and 29 years old with acute or convalescent COVID-19.

The V and J genes are TRBV24-1 and TRBJ2-3; a possible D gene is TRBD2 (7 bases). The germline V and J ends were trimmed by 3 bases and 5 bases, with 14 bases remaining between them. This CDR3 comprises 15 residues. CDR1 KGHDR and CDR2 SFDVKD come from the germline V gene. The CDR3 DNA sequence: TGTGCCACCAGTGATGCGGGGGCTCTCGGAGATACGCAGTATTTT. Protein product: CATSDAGALGDTQYF.

V is TRBV2 and J is TRBJ2-3, with 8 bases matching TRBD2. Trimming cost V 8 bases and J 6 bases; bases outside gene matches: 7. This CDR3 contains 13 residues. CDR1 is SNHLY, CDR2 FYNNEI, per germline. DNA for the CDR3: TGTGCCAGCGCCGGGACTAGGGGCGATACGCAGTATTTT. This codes for CASAGTRGDTQYF.

The chain employs TRBV5-6 and TRBJ2-7; TRBD1 might be the D (5 bases). This CDR3 has 13 amino acids. Germline loops: CDR1 SGHDT, CDR2 YYEEEE. V dropped 7 bases and J dropped 3 bases, with 14 bases sitting between them. CDR3 sequence (DNA): TGTGCCAGCTCAGGGCCCTTGTTCTACGAGCAGTACTTC. It codes for CASSGPLFYEQYF.

This sequence joins TRBV7-9 and TRBJ2-5; 8 bases are a match to TRBD2. V lost 5 bases, J lost 1 base, and 3 bases stayed unmatched. In germline, CDR1 is SEHNR, CDR2 FQNEAQ (reference sequence). The CDR3 runs to 14 residues. CDR3 nucleotides: TGTGCCAGCAGCACTGCGGGGGGCCAAGAGACCCAGTACTTC. Translating it yields CASSTAGGQETQYF.

The chain uses TRBV11-2 and TRBJ1-1, with unresolved D. The ends were cut back, 1 base at V and 3 bases at J, with 6 bases in the middle. Germline CDR1 and CDR2: SGHAT and FQNNGV. This CDR3 region has 13 residues. CDR3 nucleotides: TGTGCCAGCAGCTTAGTAAGCGACACTGAAGCTTTCTTT. Protein sequence: CASSLVSDTEAFF.

In its sample, this clone was seen a few times. The gene calls are TRBV9 and TRBJ1-3; TRBD1 might be the D (6 bases). This CDR3 is 16 amino acids long. V dropped 2 bases and J dropped 0 bases, with 12 bases sitting between them. In germline, CDR1 is SGDLS, CDR2 YYNGEE. This CDR3 reads CASSVQGQSSGNTIYF. CDR3 coding DNA: TGTGCCAGCAGCGTGCAGGGGCAGAGCTCTGGAAACACCATATATTTT.

The chain has TRBV13 and TRBJ1-2; TRBD1 matches at 7 bases. The CDR3 sequence is 15 residues long. CDR1 is PRHDT and CDR2 is FYEKMQ in the germline V gene (reference sequence). J was trimmed by 3 bases and V by 4 bases; bases with no gene match: 8. CDR3 sequence (DNA): TGTGCCAGCAGCTATTCGACAGGGAGAGACTATGGCTACACCTTC. It specifies CASSYSTGRDYGYTF.

This chain uses TRBV30 with TRBJ1-2; D not resolved. CDR3 size: 14 residues. Germline values: CDR1 GTSNPN, CDR2 SVGIG (reference sequence). V was shortened by 0 bases and J by 4 bases, with 12 bases between the two germline ends. The CDR3 DNA reads as TGTGCCTGGAGTGTACGGTTGGGGAGCTATGGCTACACCTTC. Protein sequence: CAWSVRLGSYGYTF. The full variable domain, completed using reference TRBV30 and TRBJ1-2, is SQTIHQWPATLVQPVGSPLSLECTVEGTSNPNLYWYRQAAGRGLQLLFYSVGIGQISSEVPQNLSASRPQDRQFILSSKKLLLSDSGFYLCAWSVRLGSYGYTFGSGTRLTVV.

This clone was counted between two and nine times. J is TRBJ1-4 and V is TRBV27; 9 positions match TRBD1. V trimming: 5 bases; J trimming: 10 bases; junction bases outside the gene matches: 8. CDR3 length: 14 residues. Germline CDR1 reads MNHEY; CDR2 reads SMNVEV (reference sequence). This chain's CDR3 is CASSPGQGFGKLFF. In DNA form, the CDR3 reads TGTGCCAGCAGTCCGGGACAGGGTTTCGGAAAACTGTTTTTT. Together with reference TRBV27 and TRBJ1-4, the CDR3 gives the full variable domain: EAQVTQNPRYLITVTGKKLTVTCSQNMNHEYMSWYRQDPGLGLRQIYYSMNVEVTDKGDVPEGYKVSRKEKRNFPLILESPSPNQTSLYFCASSPGQGFGKLFFGSGTQLSVL.

This chain joins TRBV9 and TRBJ2-2; the match to TRBD1 covers 8 bases. The germline gives CDR1 SGDLS, CDR2 YYNGEE. The CDR3 has 15 residues. V trimming: 3 bases; J trimming: 7 bases; junction bases outside the gene matches: 8. CDR3 nucleotide sequence: TGTGCCAGCAGCGAGATGACAGGGGTCGTCGGGGAGCTGTTTTTT. This translates into CASSEMTGVVGELFF. Using reference TRBV9 and TRBJ2-2 for the parts outside the CDR3, the full variable domain is DSGVTQTPKHLITATGQRVTLRCSPRSGDLSVYWYQQSLDQGLQFLIQYYNGEERAKGNILERFSAQQFPDLHSELNLSSLELGDSALYFCASSEMTGVVGELFFGEGSRLTVL.

This clone has only one observation. This rearrangement joins TRBV5-1 to TRBJ1-3; weak D call: TRBD1 (5 bases). This CDR3 has 14 amino acids. Trimming left V 1 base short and J 5 bases short, with 10 bases between. Germline assignment: CDR1 SGHRS and CDR2 YFSETQ. This CDR3 is CASSLSGGRNTIYF. As DNA, the CDR3 is TGCGCCAGCAGCTTGTCCGGGGGAAGAAACACCATATATTTT.

In nucleotides, the CDR3 is TGTGCTAGTGGTTTGAGGGGACAGGGGGCAACATCTGGAAACACCATATATTTT. Protein: CASGLRGQGATSGNTIYF. The chain combines TRBV12-5 with TRBJ1-3, with 12 bases aligning to TRBD1. The CDR3 covers 18 residues. Germline V CDR1 and CDR2: LGHNT, FRNRAP. With V trimmed by 2 bases and J by 1 base, 6 bases remained unmatched.

The J gene is TRBJ1-6, the V gene TRBV27; no clear D gene. Germline CDR1 and CDR2: MNHEY and SMNVEV (reference sequence). The CDR3 has 14 amino acids. V gave up 3 bases and J gave up 2 bases, with 5 bases separating them. CDR3 DNA: TGTGCCAGCAGTTTCGGGACCTATAATTCACCCCTCCACTTT. Protein sequence: CASSFGTYNSPLHF.

The genes are TRBV4-1 and TRBJ1-1; 9 bases are shared with TRBD1. V lost 4 bases and J lost 4; bases outside the gene matches: 10. Germline V gives CDR1 MGHRA, CDR2 YSYEKL. CDR3 length: 16 residues. The CDR3, as DNA: TGCGCCAGCAGCCCCCCGGGACAGGGTCCGGGCACTGAAGCTTTCTTT. Translated: CASSPPGQGPGTEAFF.

This clone came up once. This chain links TRBV4-1 with TRBJ1-1; no firm D call. The CDR3 is 14 amino acids. Germline loops: CDR1 MGHRA, CDR2 YSYEKL. Trimming stripped 1 base from V and 1 base from J, with 7 bases between. In DNA, the CDR3 is TGCGCCAGCAGCCAAGTGGCCAGGAACACTGAAGCTTTCTTT. Amino acids: CASSQVARNTEAFF.

This chain uses TRBV27 with TRBJ1-5; D uncertain. Trimming took off 4 bases at V and 4 bases at J, with 17 bases between the two ends. Germline CDR1 and CDR2: MNHEY and SMNVEV (reference sequence). CDR3 length: 16 amino acids. This CDR3 reads CASSSRTGYGNQPQHF. The CDR3 DNA follows: TGTGCCAGCAGTTCGCGGACGGGATATGGGAATCAGCCCCAGCATTTT.